Listed below are T cell receptor beta chains from one sample, sequenced in a study of cytomegalovirus exposure and HLA in healthy donors. The table came from immunoSEQ multiplex PCR; TCRdb's copy has only in-frame clones and leaves some out. The repertoire holds 200,000 to 250,000 clones, with 70% to 80% as singletons. The sample consisted of PBMCs. Receptors originate from a woman aged 25-40 years in good health and CMV-seronegative. The CDR3 runs from the conserved cysteine through the conserved F or W. Fields, in order: J gene, V gene, D gene, clone size, CDR3 DNA, CDR3 protein. The D gene is left open where the match is weak. Expanded clones are given a class, and other clones once, few, many or no size at all.

>TRBJ1-1|TRBV11-2|-|few
TGTGCCAGCAGCCTCATTCCGGGTCACACTGAAGCTTTCTTT
CASSLIPGHTEAFF
>TRBJ2-2|TRBV7-9|TRBD2|-
TGTTCCAGCAGCTGGACTAGCGGGAGGACCACCGGGGAGCTGTTTTTT
CSSSWTSGRTTGELFF
>TRBJ1-1|TRBV15|TRBD1|-
TGTGCCACCGGACAGGGTCGGGAGAACACTGAAGCTTTCTTT
CATGQGRENTEAFF
>TRBJ1-2|TRBV6-1|TRBD1|once
TGTGCCAGCAGTGACACCGGGACAGTCAACTATGGCTACACCTTC
CASSDTGTVNYGYTF
>TRBJ2-5|TRBV7-9|TRBD1|-
TGTGCCAGCAGCTTAGCCCTACAGGGGCTGGAGACCCAGTACTTC
CASSLALQGLETQYF
>TRBJ2-3|TRBV29-1|-|-
TGCAGCGTTGACCGAGGGAATACAGATACGCAGTATTTT
CSVDRGNTDTQYF
>TRBJ2-1|TRBV29-1|-|-
TGCAGCGTCGAGGCGCCCCCAGGGTTAGGCTACAATGAGCAGTTCTTC
CSVEAPPGLGYNEQFF
>TRBJ1-1|TRBV10-3|-|-
TGTGCCATCAGTGCGGAGAAGGGGTACACTGAAGCTTTCTTT
CAISAEKGYTEAFF
>TRBJ2-7|TRBV11-3|-|-
TGTGCCAGCAGCTCCCTTGGGAGGACGGGCGGCGAGCAGTACTTC
CASSSLGRTGGEQYF
>TRBJ2-7|TRBV16|-|few
TGTGCCAGCAGCCAATACGCGACTCACCTGAAATACGAGCAGTACTTC
CASSQYATHLKYEQYF
>TRBJ2-6|TRBV9|TRBD2|-
TGTGCCAGCAGCGTAGAATTAAATGAGACTAGCGTAATCTGGGGCGCCAACGTCCTGACTTTC
CASSVELNETSVIWGANVLTF
>TRBJ2-1|TRBV19|-|-
TGTGCCAGTAGTAGGACTCCCTCCAATGAGCAGTTCTTC
CASSRTPSNEQFF
>TRBJ2-7|TRBV29-1|-|-
TGCAGCGTCGCGGGTGGGGGGAGCTCCTACGAGCAGTACTTC
CSVAGGGSSYEQYF
>TRBJ2-7|TRBV5-1|TRBD1|-
TGCGCCAGCAGCCTGGACAGGGCGGGCTCCTACGAGCAGTACTTC
CASSLDRAGSYEQYF
>TRBJ1-1|TRBV10-3|-|-
TGTGCCATCAGTGAGTCGATTGCAGGGTTGAACACTGAAGCTTTCTTT
CAISESIAGLNTEAFF
>TRBJ2-2|TRBV11-3|-|-
TGTGCCAGCAGTCTAGACTCCGGGGAGCTGTTTTTT
CASSLDSGELFF
>TRBJ2-7|TRBV30|-|few
TGTGCCTGGAGTAGCGGTCTTCGCGAGCAGTACTTC
CAWSSGLREQYF
>TRBJ2-6|TRBV18|-|-
TGTGCCATCTCACCGCCCGGGACACTGGTCTCTGGGGCCAACGTCCTGACTTTC
CAISPPGTLVSGANVLTF
>TRBJ1-5|TRBV6-1|TRBD1|-
TGTGCCAGCAGTGGGACAGGCGCCAATCAGCCCCAGCATTTT
CASSGTGANQPQHF
>TRBJ2-2|TRBV7-6|-|-
TGTGCCAGCAGCACTTATATGAATCAGGTCCCCGGCGGGGAGCTGTTTTTT
CASSTYMNQVPGGELFF
>TRBJ2-7|TRBV5-1|TRBD1|-
TGCGCCAGCAGTTCGACAGGGGGCTACGAGCAGTACTTC
CASSSTGGYEQYF
>TRBJ1-5|TRBV2|TRBD1|-
TGTGCCAGCAGTTACGCGGACAGGGAGACGGAGCCCCAGCATTTT
CASSYADRETEPQHF
>TRBJ1-3|TRBV6-6|-|-
TGTGCCTCAGCGACGGGGACTGGAAACACCATATATTTT
CASATGTGNTIYF
>TRBJ2-5|TRBV6-5|-|few
TGTGCCAGCAAGCCGAATTCCAGGGCCGGCGGGACCCAGTACTTC
CASKPNSRAGGTQYF
>TRBJ1-5|TRBV7-8|-|-
TGTGCCACTTCATTGGGGGGTAGCAATCAGCCCCAGCATTTT
CATSLGGSNQPQHF
>TRBJ1-2|TRBV11-2|-|-
TGTGCCAGCCCTACCGACGGAGCTGAGAACTATGGCTACACCTTC
CASPTDGAENYGYTF
>TRBJ1-1|TRBV30|TRBD1|-
TGTGCCTGGAGTGTAGGGACAGGGGGTACTGAAGCTTTCTTT
CAWSVGTGGTEAFF
>TRBJ2-1|TRBV27|TRBD1|-
TGTGCCAGCAGTACCTGGGACAGGGATAATGAGCAGTTCTTC
CASSTWDRDNEQFF
>TRBJ2-2|TRBV27|TRBD2|once
TGTGCCAGCAGTTGGGGGGCTAGCGGGAGTACCGGGGAGCTGTTTTTT
CASSWGASGSTGELFF
>TRBJ1-1|TRBV29-1|-|once
TGCAGCTATACAAGAGGGAACACTGAAGCTTTATTT
CSYTRGNTEALF
>TRBJ2-7|TRBV7-8|TRBD1|-
TGTGCCAGCAGCTTGGGACAGGGGGTGAGCTACGAGCAGTACTTC
CASSLGQGVSYEQYF
>TRBJ2-7|TRBV7-2|-|-
TGTGCCAGCAGCTGGGACTGGCGGGGAATCTACGAGCAGTACTTC
CASSWDWRGIYEQYF
>TRBJ2-3|TRBV7-3|TRBD2|-
TGTGCCAGCAGCGAAGCGGGGATAACAGATACGCAGTATTTT
CASSEAGITDTQYF
>TRBJ2-3|TRBV2|-|-
TGTGCCAGCAGTGTCCTTCCCTACACAGATACGCAGTATTTT
CASSVLPYTDTQYF
>TRBJ2-1|TRBV29-1|-|-
TGCAGCGTTAGGATGGGGGCCGGATACAATGAGCAGTTCTTC
CSVRMGAGYNEQFF
>TRBJ1-6|TRBV6-5|-|-
TGTGCCAGCAGACAGACAGGTTTTAATTCACCCCTCCACTTT
CASRQTGFNSPLHF
>TRBJ1-1|TRBV6-5|-|once
TGTGCCAGCAGGCCAGGGAGGGACACTGAAGCTTTCTTT
CASRPGRDTEAFF
>TRBJ2-1|TRBV10-3|TRBD1|-
TGTGCCATCAGTGTTAGGGACAGGGGGTCCTACAATGAGCAGTTCTTC
CAISVRDRGSYNEQFF
>TRBJ2-2|TRBV5-1|TRBD2|-
TGCGCCAGCAGCTTTCTAACGGGGAGGGCCGGGGAGCTGTTTTTT
CASSFLTGRAGELFF
>TRBJ2-7|TRBV6-1|-|-
TGTGCCAGCAGTGAGGGTGGCCGGGGTTACTACGAGCAGTACTTC
CASSEGGRGYYEQYF
>TRBJ1-1|TRBV7-9|-|-
TGTGCCAGCAGCCCTTCCCCGACTGAAGCTTTCTTT
CASSPSPTEAFF
>TRBJ1-1|TRBV5-1|-|-
TGCGCCAGCAGCTTGGTGGGCATGGGCACTGAAGCTTTCTTT
CASSLVGMGTEAFF
>TRBJ2-5|TRBV9|-|-
TGTGCCAGCAGCGAGCTACAGGGTGGCGAGACCCAGTACTTC
CASSELQGGETQYF
>TRBJ1-2|TRBV6-1|TRBD1|-
TGTGCCAGCGGGACAGGCGGTTTATATGGCTACACCTTC
CASGTGGLYGYTF
>TRBJ2-1|TRBV6-5|-|-
TGTGCCAGCAGTTTAGGGGGGGTTGGCAATGAGCAGTTCTTC
CASSLGGVGNEQFF
>TRBJ2-7|TRBV6-5|-|-
TGTGCCAGCAAGTTAACGGGGGAGCCCTACGAGCAGTACTTC
CASKLTGEPYEQYF
>TRBJ2-1|TRBV5-1|-|-
TGCGCCAGCAGCTTGTCCACAGAGCAGTTCTTC
CASSLSTEQFF
>TRBJ2-7|TRBV27|TRBD1|-
TGTGCCAGTGCGCCGGGACAGAGCTCCTACGAGCAGTACTTC
CASAPGQSSYEQYF
>TRBJ1-5|TRBV18|-|-
TGTGCCAGCTCCTACTATGAGAGGGATAGCAATCAGCCCCAGCATTTT
CASSYYERDSNQPQHF
>TRBJ1-2|TRBV6-1|TRBD1|-
TGTGCCAGCAGTGAATCCAGGGGGCATTGGAATAACTATGGCTACACCTTC
CASSESRGHWNNYGYTF
>TRBJ1-2|TRBV6-6|-|-
TGTGCCAGCAGTTACGAGAGGGACTATGGCTACACCTTC
CASSYERDYGYTF
>TRBJ2-1|TRBV6-5|-|-
TGTGCCAGCAGTAAACTAGGCAATGAGCAGTTCTTC
CASSKLGNEQFF
>TRBJ2-7|TRBV10-2|-|-
TGCGCCAGCAGTGAGTCGTTACACGCTAGCAGCTCCTACGAGCAGTACTTC
CASSESLHASSSYEQYF